This TCR beta chain was recorded in a study of T cell repertoires in cytomegalovirus infection. Study as a whole: Indicated by public TCR beta signatures were CMV infection and matching HLA type.

General study findings and limits: HLA-C-restricted CMV clonotypes gave the most frequent clonotype in two of eight donors. Identification of carriers of CMV plus the relevant HLA was performed using cumulative public TCR beta family frequency.

TCRdb analysed the reads with MiXCR anew, one entry per CDR3 protein. The sample lists 150,000 to 200,000 distinct CDR3 sequences; roughly a fifth were seen once. This clonotype was recorded a few times. No antigen is known for it. The sample consisted of PBMCs. This TCR derives from a human donor in good health (CMV status not recorded). Some clones in this sample may be carry-over from other donors' samples.

CDR3 in DNA: TGCAGTGCTAGAGACGCTCAGGGGAACACCGGGGAGCTGTTTTTT. It translates to CSARDAQGNTGELFF. This rearrangement joins TRBV20-1 to TRBJ2-2; a possible D gene is TRBD1 (5 bases). Looked up from germline, CDR1 is DFQATT and CDR2 is SNEGSKA (reference sequence). Trimming removed 0 bases at V and 1 base at J, with 9 bases between. This CDR3 region has 15 residues.